This is a list of T cell receptor beta chains from one sample in a study of cytomegalovirus exposure and HLA in healthy donors. Generated by immunoSEQ multiplex PCR, the TCRdb table keeps only in-frame clones and is missing some. The sample lists fewer than 250,000 clones, over 75% occurring once. The sample comprised PBMCs. The receptor set was obtained from a woman aged 50 to 65 in good health and CMV-seropositive. CDR3s include the opening cysteine and the closing phenylalanine or tryptophan. The D gene is left open where the match is weak. The listing skips clone size in some rows; elsewhere it reads once, few, many or a size class.

size	J	V	D	DNA	CDR3
NA	TRBJ2-1	TRBV6-4	TRBD1	TGTGCCAGCAGTGACAACAGGGGCACTGAGCAGTTCTTC	CASSDNRGTEQFF
NA	TRBJ1-1	TRBV2	NA	TGTGCCAGCAACAAGGGGATGAACACTGAAGCTTTCTTT	CASNKGMNTEAFF
NA	TRBJ2-5	TRBV6-5	NA	TGTGCCAGCAGTTTTCAACAAGGACTCGGAGAGACCCAGTACTTC	CASSFQQGLGETQYF
NA	TRBJ2-7	TRBV27	NA	TGTGCCACCCATCCCCGGGGGTCGGCCTACGAGCAGTACTTC	CATHPRGSAYEQYF
NA	TRBJ1-4	TRBV6-1	TRBD1	TGTGCCAGCAGCTTACAGGGGCTAGGAGAAAAACTGTTTTTT	CASSLQGLGEKLFF
NA	TRBJ1-1	TRBV5-1	NA	TGCGCCAGCAGCTTGGGGACAGTGAACACTGAAGCTTTCTTT	CASSLGTVNTEAFF
once	TRBJ1-2	TRBV9	NA	TGTGCCAGCAGCCGCCAGGGCGGCTACACCTTC	CASSRQGGYTF
few	TRBJ2-2	TRBV29-1	TRBD1	TGCAGCGTTGAACCGACAGGGGTAGTCGGCACCGGGGAGCTGTTTTTT	CSVEPTGVVGTGELFF
NA	TRBJ1-5	TRBV18	NA	TGTGCCAGCTCACCACCCCCGGTCCAGGCCCCGACGGCGTATCAGCCCCAGCATTTT	CASSPPPVQAPTAYQPQHF
NA	TRBJ2-2	TRBV19	NA	TGTGCCAGTGGACAGTCTTCGAACACCGGGGAGCTGTTTTTT	CASGQSSNTGELFF
NA	TRBJ2-3	TRBV4-1	TRBD2	TGCGCCAGCAGCCAGGCTACCGGGACTAGCTTTCCAGATACGCAGTATTTT	CASSQATGTSFPDTQYF
NA	TRBJ1-2	TRBV5-1	TRBD1	TGCGCCAGCAGCACGACAGGGGCGGATGGCTACACCTTC	CASSTTGADGYTF
once	TRBJ1-1	TRBV25-1	NA	TGTGCCAGCAGTGAAGCGGGAATCAAGGTCTCTGAAGCTTTCTTT	CASSEAGIKVSEAFF
NA	TRBJ2-6	TRBV11-2	NA	TGTGCCAGCAGCTTAGCCGGCTCTGGGGCCAACGTCCTGACTTTC	CASSLAGSGANVLTF
NA	TRBJ1-5	TRBV30	NA	TGTGCCTGGAACGCAGGGACTCGGAGCAATCAGCCCCAGCATTTT	CAWNAGTRSNQPQHF
NA	TRBJ1-2	TRBV5-6	TRBD1	TGTGCCAGCAGCCGAATGCTAACAGGGGCTGGCTACACCTTC	CASSRMLTGAGYTF
NA	TRBJ1-5	TRBV7-2	NA	TGTGCCAGCAGCTTAGGCAGGCTCAATCAGCCCCAGCATTTT	CASSLGRLNQPQHF
NA	TRBJ1-2	TRBV11-3	TRBD1	TGTGCCAGCAGCCCAAACGACAGGGGCTGCTATGGCTACACCTTC	CASSPNDRGCYGYTF
few	TRBJ1-4	TRBV14	TRBD1	TGTGCCAGCAGCCAAGTTTCCAGGGGGGAAAAACTGTTTTTT	CASSQVSRGEKLFF
NA	TRBJ2-7	TRBV9	TRBD1	TGTGCCAGCAGCGAACAGGGGGAATCCTACGAGCAGTACTTC	CASSEQGESYEQYF
NA	TRBJ1-2	TRBV7-9	TRBD1	TGTGCCAGCAGCCCAGGGGGCGGCTATGGCTACACCTTC	CASSPGGGYGYTF
NA	TRBJ2-3	TRBV2	TRBD2	TGTGCCAGCAGTGACGGGACTAGCGGGGGATTAGATACGCAGTATTTT	CASSDGTSGGLDTQYF